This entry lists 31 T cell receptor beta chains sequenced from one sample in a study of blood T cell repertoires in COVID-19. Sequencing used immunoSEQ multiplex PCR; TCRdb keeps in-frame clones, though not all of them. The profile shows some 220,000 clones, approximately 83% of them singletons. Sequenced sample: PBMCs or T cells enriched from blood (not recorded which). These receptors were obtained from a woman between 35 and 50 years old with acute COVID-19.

CDR3 nucleotide sequence: TGTGCCAGCACCCCACTAGCGCAAGAGACCCAGTACTTC. Its translation: CASTPLAQETQYF. The rearrangement links TRBV2 to TRBJ2-5; 7 bases fit TRBD2. The J segment lost 2 bases and the V segment lost 7 bases, leaving 4 bases of the junction unmatched. This CDR3 is 13 amino acids long. The germline gives CDR1 SNHLY, CDR2 FYNNEI.

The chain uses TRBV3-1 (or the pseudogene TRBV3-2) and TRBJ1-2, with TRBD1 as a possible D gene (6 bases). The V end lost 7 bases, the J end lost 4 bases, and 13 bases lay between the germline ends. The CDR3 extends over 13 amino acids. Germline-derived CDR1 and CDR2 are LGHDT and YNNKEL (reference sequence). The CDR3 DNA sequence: TGTGCCAGCACGCTACAGGGTACCTATGGCTACACCTTC. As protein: CASTLQGTYGYTF.

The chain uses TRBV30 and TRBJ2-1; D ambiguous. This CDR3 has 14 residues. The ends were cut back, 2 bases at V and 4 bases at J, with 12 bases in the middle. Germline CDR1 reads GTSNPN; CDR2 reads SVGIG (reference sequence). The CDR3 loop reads CAWSRSSEYNEQFF. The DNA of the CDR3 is TGTGCCTGGAGTCGGAGTTCCGAGTACAATGAGCAGTTCTTC.

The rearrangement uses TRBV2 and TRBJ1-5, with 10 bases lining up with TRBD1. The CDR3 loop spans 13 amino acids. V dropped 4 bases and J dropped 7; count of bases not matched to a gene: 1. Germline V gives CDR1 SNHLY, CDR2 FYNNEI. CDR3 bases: TGTGCCAGCAGTGGGGACAGGGGCCAGCCCCAGCATTTT. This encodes CASSGDRGQPQHF.

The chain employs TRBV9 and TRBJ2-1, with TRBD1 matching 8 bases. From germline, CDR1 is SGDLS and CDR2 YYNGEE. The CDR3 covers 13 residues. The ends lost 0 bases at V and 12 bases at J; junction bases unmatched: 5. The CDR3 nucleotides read TGTGCCAGCAGCGTAGCCACGGGGACAGGGCAGTTCTTC. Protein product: CASSVATGTGQFF.

For the CDR3, the DNA is TGTGCCAGCAGCGTAGAGGCCAGGGGGTTTAGCGGGAGCTACAATGAGCAGTTCTTC. Translation gives CASSVEARGFSGSYNEQFF. The chain combines TRBV9 with TRBJ2-1, with TRBD2 matching over 9 bases. In germline, CDR1 is SGDLS, CDR2 YYNGEE. J gave up 3 bases and V 0 bases, and 13 bases lay outside the gene matches. CDR3 size: 19 residues.

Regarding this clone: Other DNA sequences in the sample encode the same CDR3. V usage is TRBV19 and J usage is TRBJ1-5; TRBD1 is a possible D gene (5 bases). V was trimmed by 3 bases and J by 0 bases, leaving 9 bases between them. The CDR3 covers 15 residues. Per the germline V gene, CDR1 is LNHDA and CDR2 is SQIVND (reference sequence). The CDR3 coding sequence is TGTGCCAGTAGTATGGGGACTCGTAGCAATCAGCCCCAGCATTTT. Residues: CASSMGTRSNQPQHF.

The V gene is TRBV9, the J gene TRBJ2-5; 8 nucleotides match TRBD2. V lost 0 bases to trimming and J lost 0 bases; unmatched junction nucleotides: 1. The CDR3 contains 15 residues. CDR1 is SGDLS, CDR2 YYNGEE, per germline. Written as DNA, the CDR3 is TGTGCCAGCAGCGTAGCGGGGGGGGACCAAGAGACCCAGTACTTC. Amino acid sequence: CASSVAGGDQETQYF. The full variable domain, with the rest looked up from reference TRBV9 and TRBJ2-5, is DSGVTQTPKHLITATGQRVTLRCSPRSGDLSVYWYQQSLDQGLQFLIQYYNGEERAKGNILERFSAQQFPDLHSELNLSSLELGDSALYFCASSVAGGDQETQYFGPGTRLLVL.

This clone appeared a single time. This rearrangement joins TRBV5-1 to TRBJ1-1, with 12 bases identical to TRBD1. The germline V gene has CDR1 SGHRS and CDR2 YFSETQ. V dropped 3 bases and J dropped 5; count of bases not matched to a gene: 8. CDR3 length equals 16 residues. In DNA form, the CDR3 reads TGCGCCAGCAGCTCGGGACAGGGGGCGTTTAGTACTGAAGCTTTCTTT. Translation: CASSSGQGAFSTEAFF.

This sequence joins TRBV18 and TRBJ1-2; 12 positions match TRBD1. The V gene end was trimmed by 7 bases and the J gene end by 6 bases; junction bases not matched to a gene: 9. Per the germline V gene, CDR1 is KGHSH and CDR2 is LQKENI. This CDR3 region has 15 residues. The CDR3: CASLPGQGAIHGYTF. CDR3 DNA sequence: TGTGCCAGCTTACCGGGACAGGGGGCGATCCATGGCTACACCTTC.

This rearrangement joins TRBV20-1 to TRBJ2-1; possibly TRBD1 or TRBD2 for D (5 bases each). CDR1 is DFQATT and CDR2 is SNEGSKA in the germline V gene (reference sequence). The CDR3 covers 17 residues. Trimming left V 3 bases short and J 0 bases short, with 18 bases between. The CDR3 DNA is TGCAGTGCTAGTGGGGGAGAAAAGGTAGACTCCTACAATGAGCAGTTCTTC. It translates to CSASGGEKVDSYNEQFF.

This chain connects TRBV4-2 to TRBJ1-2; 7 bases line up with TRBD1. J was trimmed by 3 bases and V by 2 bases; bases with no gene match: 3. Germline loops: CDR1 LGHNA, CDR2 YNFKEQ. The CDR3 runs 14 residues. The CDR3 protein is CASSQRGQDYGYTF. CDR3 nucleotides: TGTGCCAGCAGCCAACGAGGACAGGACTATGGCTACACCTTC.

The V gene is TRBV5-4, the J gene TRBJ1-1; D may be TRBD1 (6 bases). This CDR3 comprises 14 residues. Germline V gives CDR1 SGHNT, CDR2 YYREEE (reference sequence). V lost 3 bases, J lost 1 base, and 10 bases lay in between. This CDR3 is CASSWRGGNTEAFF. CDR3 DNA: TGTGCCAGCAGCTGGAGAGGGGGGAACACTGAAGCTTTCTTT.

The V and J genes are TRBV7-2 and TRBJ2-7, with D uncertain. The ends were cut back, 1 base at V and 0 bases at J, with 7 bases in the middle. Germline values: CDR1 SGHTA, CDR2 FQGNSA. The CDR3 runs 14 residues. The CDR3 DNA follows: TGTGCCAGCAGCTTAGGCCCCTACTCCTACGAGCAGTACTTC. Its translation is CASSLGPYSYEQYF.

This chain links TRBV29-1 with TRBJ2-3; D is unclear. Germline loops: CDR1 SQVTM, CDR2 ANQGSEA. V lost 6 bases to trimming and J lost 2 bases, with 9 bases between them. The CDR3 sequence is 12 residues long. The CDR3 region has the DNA TGCAGCGTCCCAGGTTACACAGATACGCAGTATTTT. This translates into CSVPGYTDTQYF.

CDR3 sequence reads: CASSFDATTQETQYF. Here the CDR3 DNA reads TGTGCCAGCAGCTTTGATGCGACTACACAAGAGACCCAGTACTTC. The gene calls are TRBV7-9 and TRBJ2-5; D might be TRBD2 (5 bases). Germline V gene data show CDR1 as SEHNR and CDR2 as FQNEAQ (reference sequence). This CDR3 region has 15 residues. V was clipped by 3 bases and J by 2 bases, with 13 bases between them.

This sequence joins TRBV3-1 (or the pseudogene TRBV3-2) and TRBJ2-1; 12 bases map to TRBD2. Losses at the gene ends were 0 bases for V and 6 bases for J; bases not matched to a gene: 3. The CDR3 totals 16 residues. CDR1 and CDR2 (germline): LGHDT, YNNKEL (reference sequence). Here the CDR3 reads CASSQELTSGSNEQFF. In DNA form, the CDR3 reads TGTGCCAGCAGCCAAGAGTTGACTAGCGGGAGCAATGAGCAGTTCTTC.

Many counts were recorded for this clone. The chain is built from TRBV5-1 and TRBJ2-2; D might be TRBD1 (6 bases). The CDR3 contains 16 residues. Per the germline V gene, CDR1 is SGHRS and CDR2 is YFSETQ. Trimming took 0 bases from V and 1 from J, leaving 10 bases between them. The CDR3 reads CASSLESGVNTGELFF. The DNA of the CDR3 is TGCGCCAGCAGCTTGGAGTCAGGGGTGAACACCGGGGAGCTGTTTTTT.

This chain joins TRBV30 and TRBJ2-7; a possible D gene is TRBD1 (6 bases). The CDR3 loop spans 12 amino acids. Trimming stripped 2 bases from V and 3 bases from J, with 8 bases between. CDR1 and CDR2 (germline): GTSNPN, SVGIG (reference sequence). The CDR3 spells CAWSLQGYEQYF. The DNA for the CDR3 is TGTGCCTGGAGTTTACAGGGCTACGAGCAGTACTTC.

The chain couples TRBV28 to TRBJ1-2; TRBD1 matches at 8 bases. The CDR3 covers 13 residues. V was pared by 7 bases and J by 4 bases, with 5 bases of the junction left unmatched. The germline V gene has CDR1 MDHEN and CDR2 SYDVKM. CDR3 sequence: CASTSGGSYGYTF. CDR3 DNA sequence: TGTGCCAGCACTTCAGGGGGCAGCTATGGCTACACCTTC.

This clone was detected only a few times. The CDR3: CASSPQTGTGDDGYTF. The CDR3 coding sequence is TGTGCCAGCTCACCACAGACGGGCACAGGGGATGATGGCTACACCTTC. The rearrangement uses TRBV18 and TRBJ1-2; 7 bases are a match to TRBD1. The trim removed 1 base at V and 6 bases at J, leaving 11 bases unmatched. Germline V lookup: CDR1 KGHSH, CDR2 LQKENI. This CDR3 contains 16 residues.

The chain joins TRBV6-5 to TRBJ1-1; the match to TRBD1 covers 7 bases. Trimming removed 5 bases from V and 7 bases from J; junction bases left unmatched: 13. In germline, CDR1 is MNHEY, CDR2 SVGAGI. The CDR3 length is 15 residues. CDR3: CASSKKGAGAGEAFF. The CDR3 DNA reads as TGTGCCAGCAGTAAGAAGGGGGCAGGTGCAGGTGAAGCTTTCTTT.

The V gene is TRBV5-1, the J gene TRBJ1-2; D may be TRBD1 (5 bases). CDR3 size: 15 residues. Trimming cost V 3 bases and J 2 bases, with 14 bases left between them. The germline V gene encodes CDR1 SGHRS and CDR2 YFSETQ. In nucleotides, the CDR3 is TGCGCCAGCAGCTGGGGTTTAGGGGCCAACTATGGCTACACCTTC. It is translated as CASSWGLGANYGYTF.

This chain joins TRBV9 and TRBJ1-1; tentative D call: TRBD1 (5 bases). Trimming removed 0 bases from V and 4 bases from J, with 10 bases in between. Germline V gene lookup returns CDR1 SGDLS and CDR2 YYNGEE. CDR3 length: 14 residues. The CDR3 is CASSVGQGFTEAFF. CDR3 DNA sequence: TGTGCCAGCAGCGTAGGCCAGGGTTTCACTGAAGCTTTCTTT.

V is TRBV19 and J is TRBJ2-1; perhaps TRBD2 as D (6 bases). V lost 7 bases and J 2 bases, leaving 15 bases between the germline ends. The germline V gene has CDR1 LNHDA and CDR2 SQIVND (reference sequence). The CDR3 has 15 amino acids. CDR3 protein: CASTPGAIAYNEQFF. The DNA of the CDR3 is TGTGCCAGTACTCCGGGAGCCATCGCCTACAATGAGCAGTTCTTC.

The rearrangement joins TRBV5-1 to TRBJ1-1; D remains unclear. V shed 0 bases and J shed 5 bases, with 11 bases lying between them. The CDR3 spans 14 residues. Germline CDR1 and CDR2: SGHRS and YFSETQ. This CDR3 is CASSLVPGQTEAFF. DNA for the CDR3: TGCGCCAGCAGCTTGGTCCCAGGCCAGACTGAAGCTTTCTTT.

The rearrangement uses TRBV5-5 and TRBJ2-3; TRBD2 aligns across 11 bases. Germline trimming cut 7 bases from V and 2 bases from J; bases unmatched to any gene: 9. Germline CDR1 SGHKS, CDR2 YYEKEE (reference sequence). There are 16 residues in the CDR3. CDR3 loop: CASRHDSGRATDTQYF. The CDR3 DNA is TGTGCCAGCCGCCACGATAGCGGGAGGGCCACAGATACGCAGTATTTT.

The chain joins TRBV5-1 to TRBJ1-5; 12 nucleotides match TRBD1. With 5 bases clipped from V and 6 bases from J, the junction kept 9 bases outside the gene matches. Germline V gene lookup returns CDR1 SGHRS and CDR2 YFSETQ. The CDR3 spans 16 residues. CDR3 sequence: CASSPGTGGAGQPQHF. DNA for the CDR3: TGCGCCAGCAGTCCCGGGACAGGGGGCGCGGGTCAGCCCCAGCATTTT. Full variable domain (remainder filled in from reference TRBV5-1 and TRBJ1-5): KAGVTQTPRYLIKTRGQQVTLSCSPISGHRSVSWYQQTPGQGLQFLFEYFSETQRNKGNFPGRFSGRQFSNSRSEMNVSTLELGDSALYLCASSPGTGGAGQPQHFGDGTRLSIL.

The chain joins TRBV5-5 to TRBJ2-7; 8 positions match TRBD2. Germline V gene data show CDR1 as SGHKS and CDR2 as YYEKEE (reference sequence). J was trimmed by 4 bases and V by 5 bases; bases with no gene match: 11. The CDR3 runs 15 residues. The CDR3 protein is CASSPSGFTGYEQYF. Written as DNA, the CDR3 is TGTGCCAGCAGTCCTAGCGGGTTCACTGGTTACGAGCAGTACTTC.

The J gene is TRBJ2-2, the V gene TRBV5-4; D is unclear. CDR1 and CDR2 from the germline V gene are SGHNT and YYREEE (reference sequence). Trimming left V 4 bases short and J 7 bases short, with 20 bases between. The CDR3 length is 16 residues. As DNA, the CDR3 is TGTGCCAGCAGCCCTCTCTCCCCCCACGTTAGCGGGGAGCTGTTTTTT. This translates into CASSPLSPHVSGELFF.

This chain's CDR3 is CASSIVWAGAGQPQHF. The CDR3, as DNA: TGTGCCAGTAGTATAGTTTGGGCGGGGGCTGGTCAGCCCCAGCATTTT. This rearrangement joins TRBV19 to TRBJ1-5; perhaps TRBD1 as D (6 bases). V lost 1 base and J lost 6, with 16 bases in between. Germline CDR1 is LNHDA and CDR2 is SQIVND (reference sequence). This CDR3 has 16 amino acids.